The entry below gives a single T cell receptor beta chain sequence along with its context. This sample was included in a study of metastatic and nonmetastatic thyroid tumors. Looking at the study overall: Repertoire comparisons spanned blood and tumor or nodule tissue from malignant and benign thyroid patients.

TCRdb re-clonotyped the PCR reads via MiXCR. The sample records approximately 21,000 clones, under 35% being singletons. CDR3 size: 15 residues. Trimming stripped 3 bases from V and 0 bases from J, with 11 bases between. Germline-derived CDR1 and CDR2 are MDHEN and SYDVKM. No treatment of any kind had been given to any patient before thyroid surgery. Sequencing was performed on blood. The rearrangement links TRBV28 to TRBJ1-1; no clear D gene. This clonotype was sampled from a female donor with papillary thyroid cancer or a benign thyroid nodule (not recorded which). Some clones in this sample may be carry-over from other donors' samples. CDR3 residues: CASSFSWRVNTEAFF. For the CDR3, the DNA is TGTGCCAGCAGTTTCTCATGGAGGGTGAACACTGAAGCTTTCTTT. Full variable domain (missing parts from reference TRBV28 and TRBJ1-1): DVKVTQSSRYLVKRTGEKVFLECVQDMDHENMFWYRQDPGLGLRLIYFSYDVKMKEKGDIPEGYSVSREKKERFSLILESASTNQTSMYLCASSFSWRVNTEAFFGQGTRLTVV.